The sequence of this T cell receptor beta chain was determined in a study of technical replicates of blood from several donors. V shed 4 bases and J shed 0 bases, with 10 bases lying between them. CDR3 length: 15 amino acids. CDR1 and CDR2 from the germline V gene are MNHEY and SVGAGI. The method was immunoSEQ multiplex PCR; TCRdb's version includes in-frame clones alone and lacks a portion of them. There are about 81,000 clones in the sample; about 81% occur only once, and approximately 3.5% lies in the top ten. The chain joins TRBV6-5 to TRBJ2-4; D may be TRBD1 (6 bases). Material: PBMCs. This receptor was taken from a human donor in good health. Some clones in this sample may be carry-over from other donors' samples. The CDR3 DNA sequence: TGTGCCAGCAGTTCCCCGACAGGAGCCAAAAACATTCAGTACTTC. Protein product: CASSSPTGAKNIQYF.